Listed below are T cell receptor beta chains from one sample, sequenced in a study of T cells in Graves' hyperthyroidism and ophthalmopathy. TCRdb processed the multiplex PCR reads anew with MiXCR; each CDR3 protein has one entry. The table includes about 640,000 distinct CDR3 sequences, roughly 15% detected once. Sequenced sample: blood. All receptors derive from a woman in her fifties or sixties with Graves' ophthalmopathy. CDR3s include the opening cysteine and the closing phenylalanine or tryptophan.

>TRBV14|TRBJ1-2
CASSQDISYGYTF
>TRBV4-1|TRBJ1-1
CASSQEVKRYTEAFF
>TRBV20-1|TRBJ2-3
CSATGTTSSTDTQYF
>TRBV19|TRBJ1-2
CASKDRVYGYTF
>TRBV6-1|TRBJ2-2
CASRQPGRRLAGNTGELFF
>TRBV5-1|TRBJ1-1
CASNPQGHLNTEAFF
>TRBV20-1|TRBJ2-6
CSARDARSGANVLTF
>TRBV3-1|TRBJ2-2
CASSLPLAGQNTGELFF
>TRBV20-1|TRBJ2-1
CSAKQRRDYNEQFF
>TRBV5-1|TRBJ2-1
CASSVVLYEQFF
>TRBV4-1|TRBJ1-2
CASSQEKSYRAGYTF
>TRBV2|TRBJ2-3
CASSEAGRGGTDTQYF
>TRBV11-2|TRBJ2-1
CASSLKLGVEQFF
>TRBV30|TRBJ2-5
CAQEGLGQETQYF
>TRBV7-8|TRBJ1-1
CASSLLQGAGANTEAFF
>TRBV18|TRBJ1-1
CASSPTTGGSEAFF
>TRBV20-1|TRBJ2-7
CGARDYRAGYEQYF
>TRBV24-1|TRBJ2-2
CATSDTGLAANTGELFF
>TRBV20-1|TRBJ1-2
CSARGGTDFYGYTF
>TRBV28|TRBJ1-1
CASSPLTPNTEAFF
>TRBV29-1|TRBJ1-2
CSVDRGVNYGYTF
>TRBV20-1|TRBJ2-7
CSARILAGGRNGEQYF
>TRBV6-6|TRBJ2-7
CASSYSGAGVAYEQYF
>TRBV6-5|TRBJ1-6
CASSYSSLDIDNSPLHF
>TRBV6-2/TRBV6-3|TRBJ2-3
CASSYGASGPSDTQYF
>TRBV7-9|TRBJ2-7
CASSSGTSGSRDEQYF
>TRBV3-1|TRBJ2-3
CASSHSGAGVPDTQYF
>TRBV5-5|TRBJ2-6
CASSLEAGANVLTF
>TRBV27|TRBJ1-2
CASSLTGQGYGYTF